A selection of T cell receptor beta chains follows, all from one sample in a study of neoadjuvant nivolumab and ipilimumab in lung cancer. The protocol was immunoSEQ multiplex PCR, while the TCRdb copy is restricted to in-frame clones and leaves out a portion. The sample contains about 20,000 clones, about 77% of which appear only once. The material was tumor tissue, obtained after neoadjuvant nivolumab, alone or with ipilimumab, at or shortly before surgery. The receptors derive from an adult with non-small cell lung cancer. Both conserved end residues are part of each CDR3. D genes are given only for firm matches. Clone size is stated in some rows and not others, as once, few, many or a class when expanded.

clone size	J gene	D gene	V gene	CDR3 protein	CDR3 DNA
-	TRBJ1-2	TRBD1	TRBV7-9	CASSQEEGQGYGYTF	TGCGCCAGCAGCCAAGAAGAGGGACAGGGGTATGGCTACACCTTC
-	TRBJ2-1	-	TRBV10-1	CASSEIGVYNEQFF	TGCGCCAGCAGTGAGATAGGGGTCTACAATGAGCAGTTCTTC
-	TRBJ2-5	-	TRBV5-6	CASSWDLQETQYF	TGTGCCAGCAGCTGGGACTTACAAGAGACCCAGTACTTC
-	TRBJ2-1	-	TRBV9	CASSVEAETQQFF	TGTGCCAGCAGCGTAGAAGCGGAAACTCAGCAGTTCTTC
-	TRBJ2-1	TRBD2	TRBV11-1	CASSLMGSGISFNEQFF	TGTGCCAGCAGCTTAATGGGGAGCGGGATTAGTTTTAATGAGCAGTTCTTC
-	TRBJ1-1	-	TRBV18	CASSPARGGTEAFF	TGTGCCAGCTCACCTGCGCGGGGAGGCACTGAAGCTTTCTTT
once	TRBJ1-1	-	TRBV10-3	CAIKDNSEAEAFF	TGTGCCATCAAGGACAACTCGGAGGCTGAAGCTTTCTTT
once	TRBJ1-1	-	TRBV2	CASSLGITEAFF	TGTGCCAGCAGTCTCGGCATCACTGAAGCTTTCTTT
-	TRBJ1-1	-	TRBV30	CAWSIDRTEAFF	TGTGCCTGGAGTATAGATCGGACTGAAGCTTTCTTT
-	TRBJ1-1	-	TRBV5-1	CASSLKGARMTEAFF	TGCGCCAGCAGCTTAAAAGGGGCGCGGATGACTGAAGCTTTCTTT
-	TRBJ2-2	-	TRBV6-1	CASSKLSGTGELFF	TGTGCCAGCAGTAAACTAAGCGGCACCGGGGAGCTGTTTTTT
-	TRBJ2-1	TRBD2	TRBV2	CATPASGSSSYNEQFF	TGTGCCACCCCGGCTAGCGGGAGTAGCTCCTACAATGAGCAGTTCTTC
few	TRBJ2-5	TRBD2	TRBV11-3	CASSPGLAGGGETQYF	TGTGCCAGCAGCCCAGGACTAGCGGGAGGAGGAGAGACCCAGTACTTC
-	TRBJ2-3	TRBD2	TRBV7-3	CASSSSPTSGSPDTQYF	TGTGCCAGCAGCTCATCCCCGACTAGCGGGAGCCCAGATACGCAGTATTTT
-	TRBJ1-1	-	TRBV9	CASSVGPGINTEAFF	TGTGCCAGCAGCGTAGGACCAGGCATAAACACTGAAGCTTTCTTT
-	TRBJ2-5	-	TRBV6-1	CASRDQNDRQETQYF	TGTGCCAGCAGGGACCAGAACGACCGCCAAGAGACCCAGTACTTC
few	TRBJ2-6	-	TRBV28	CASSFGSTGANVLTF	TGTGCCAGCAGTTTCGGATCGACTGGGGCCAACGTCCTGACTTTC